The 20 T cell receptor beta chains in this list originate from one sample, sequenced in a study of early T cells in non-severe SARS-CoV-2 infection (dated by TCRdb to the early 2020s). Receptors were amplified or captured by 5' RACE. The listed sequencing device is NextSeq 500. Using fastp at Q25 and MiXCR, TCRdb reprocessed the public reads and kept productive beta chains. Each record represents a unique CDR3 protein, reported with the most common genes and DNA among its rows. The table for this sample lists 70,000 to 90,000 distinct CDR3 sequences; about 12% of them were counted only once. About 3.4% of the sample is held by the ten biggest clonotypes. Sequences were obtained from whole blood. The source of these receptors is an adult who was a healthcare worker with PCR-confirmed SARS-CoV-2 infection or an uninfected control (not recorded which).

This clonotype occurred a few times. The J gene is TRBJ2-2, the V gene TRBV7-2; 7 bases agree with TRBD2. Germline V lookup: CDR1 SGHTA, CDR2 FQGNSA. V was clipped by 5 bases and J by 7 bases; unmatched bases: 10. The CDR3 consists of 15 residues. CDR3 nucleotide sequence: TGTGCCAGCAGCCCGCAGCGGGGCGGGAACGGGGAGCTGTTTTTT. Amino acids: CASSPQRGGNGELFF.

The DNA for the CDR3 is TGTGCCAGTAGTATCACGGGACAGGGGGGTCAAAACATTCAGTACTTC. It specifies CASSITGQGGQNIQYF. V usage is TRBV19 and J usage is TRBJ2-4, with 11 bases that match TRBD1. Trimming at V came to 3 bases and at J to 5 bases, leaving 6 bases not matched to a gene. The CDR3 sequence is 16 residues long. Germline V gene sequence: CDR1 LNHDA, CDR2 SQIVND (reference sequence).

This clonotype turned up a few times. This chain connects TRBV5-1 to TRBJ2-1; 9 nucleotides match TRBD1. V shed 0 bases, J shed 10 bases, and the junction held 5 bases outside the gene matches. CDR3 length equals 14 residues. Germline assignment: CDR1 SGHRS and CDR2 YFSETQ. Here the CDR3 reads CASSLATGGREQFF. DNA of the CDR3: TGCGCCAGCAGCTTGGCCACAGGGGGCAGGGAGCAGTTCTTC. Supplemented by reference TRBV5-1 and TRBJ2-1, the full variable domain reads KAGVTQTPRYLIKTRGQQVTLSCSPISGHRSVSWYQQTPGQGLQFLFEYFSETQRNKGNFPGRFSGRQFSNSRSEMNVSTLELGDSALYLCASSLATGGREQFFGPGTRLTVL.

This clonotype was detected a few times. The chain has TRBV20-1 and TRBJ1-4; no firm D call. The CDR3 sequence is 13 residues long. Germline V gene sequence: CDR1 DFQATT, CDR2 SNEGSKA (reference sequence). V lost 4 bases and J 4 bases, leaving 10 bases between the germline ends. CDR3: CSANLGGNEKLFF. The DNA for the CDR3 is TGCAGTGCTAATCTGGGAGGTAATGAAAAACTGTTTTTT.

Only one count was recorded for this clonotype. The chain uses TRBV28 and TRBJ2-7, with a possible D match to TRBD2 (6 bases). The V end lost 2 bases, the J end lost 1 base, and 12 bases lay between the germline ends. The germline V gene has CDR1 MDHEN and CDR2 SYDVKM. The CDR3 has 15 residues. In DNA, the CDR3 is TGTGCCAGCAGTTTACGCGGGGTGTCTTCCTACGAGCAGTACTTC. It yields the protein CASSLRGVSSYEQYF.

V usage is TRBV4-1 and J usage is TRBJ1-5; D remains ambiguous. The length of the CDR3 is 16 residues. Per the germline V gene, CDR1 is MGHRA and CDR2 is YSYEKL. V lost 0 bases, J lost 1 base, and 10 bases lay in between. CDR3 coding DNA: TGCGCCAGCAGCCAAGATCTGTCGCAGAGCAATCAGCCCCAGCATTTT. Encoded protein: CASSQDLSQSNQPQHF.

This clonotype was recorded at least ten times. The chain couples TRBV19 to TRBJ2-3, with 7 bases identical to TRBD2. V was clipped by 5 bases and J by 0 bases; unmatched bases: 11. Germline V gives CDR1 LNHDA, CDR2 SQIVND (reference sequence). The CDR3 length is 17 residues. The CDR3 DNA reads TGTGCCAGTAGTCGACGGGCTAGCGGAACTAGCACAGATACGCAGTATTTT. It translates to CASSRRASGTSTDTQYF.

This clonotype has a count of ten or more. The chain carries TRBV29-1 and TRBJ2-1; D may be TRBD1 or TRBD2 (5 bases each). The V gene's germline CDR1 is SQVTM and CDR2 ANQGSEA. This CDR3 comprises 13 residues. V gave up 8 bases and J gave up 4 bases, with 15 bases separating them. The CDR3 here is CSSRGVGYNEQFF. The CDR3 DNA reads as TGCAGCTCAAGGGGAGTAGGGTACAATGAGCAGTTCTTC.

This clonotype counts as medium-sized. The chain recombines TRBV20-1 with TRBJ2-7, with 8 positions matching TRBD2. The CDR3 loop spans 17 amino acids. CDR1 and CDR2 (germline): DFQATT, SNEGSKA (reference sequence). J gave up 2 bases and V 1 base, and 13 bases lay outside the gene matches. In DNA, the CDR3 is TGCAGTGCTAGAGTGGGGGAGGCTAGCGGGCATCCCTACGAGCAGTACTTC. The encoded protein is CSARVGEASGHPYEQYF.

This clonotype was counted ten times or more. The chain joins TRBV7-9 to TRBJ1-2; D is possibly TRBD1 (5 bases). The germline V and J ends were trimmed by 3 bases and 3 bases, with 11 bases remaining between them. The CDR3 sequence is 14 residues long. Germline lookup yields CDR1 SEHNR and CDR2 FQNEAQ (reference sequence). The CDR3 here is CASSFGGTDYGYTF. The CDR3, as DNA: TGTGCCAGCAGCTTTGGTGGGACGGACTATGGCTACACCTTC.

This clonotype was seen ten or more times. The chain recombines TRBV27 with TRBJ2-1; D is uncertain. This CDR3 region has 12 residues. V was trimmed by 3 bases and J by 8 bases, leaving 8 bases between them. Germline CDR1 MNHEY, CDR2 SMNVEV (reference sequence). CDR3: CASSLMGDEQFF. The CDR3 nucleotides read TGTGCCAGCAGTTTGATGGGTGATGAGCAGTTCTTC.

This clonotype has just one count. The chain couples TRBV3-1 to TRBJ2-1; TRBD2 is a possible D gene (7 bases). The CDR3 runs 16 residues. Germline-derived CDR1 and CDR2 are LGHDT and YNNKEL (reference sequence). Trimming stripped 4 bases from V and 0 bases from J, with 13 bases between. The CDR3 sequence: CASSPLADSSYNEQFF. As DNA, the CDR3 is TGTGCCAGCAGCCCTCTAGCGGACAGCTCCTACAATGAGCAGTTCTTC.

This clonotype was observed at least ten times. The chain joins TRBV6-6 to TRBJ1-5; a weak D match, TRBD1 (6 bases). CDR1 and CDR2 from the germline V gene are MNHNY and SVGAGI (reference sequence). This CDR3 is built from 17 residues. The V end lost 2 bases, the J end lost 1 base, and 15 bases lay between the germline ends. This chain's CDR3 is CASSYAEQGTSNQPQHF. The CDR3, as DNA: TGTGCCAGCAGTTACGCGGAACAGGGTACGAGCAATCAGCCCCAGCATTTT.

Notes on this clonotype: A much larger clone lies a single base off, so this may be a read error. The chain employs TRBV29-1 and TRBJ2-2; D gene uncertain. Germline values: CDR1 SQVTM, CDR2 ANQGSEA. V shed 6 bases and J shed 7 bases, with 15 bases lying between them. The CDR3 consists of 13 residues. The CDR3 DNA reads TGCAGCGTCGCTGCTGGGTCGGACGGGGAGCTGTTTTTT. Translated: CSVAAGSDGELFF.

This clonotype was recorded a few times. The V call is TRBV28, the J call TRBJ2-1; a weak D match, TRBD2 (6 bases). V was pared by 4 bases and J by 9 bases, with 25 bases between. Germline CDR1 MDHEN, CDR2 SYDVKM. This CDR3 has 17 amino acids. CDR3 DNA sequence: TGTGCCAGCAGTTCCTACGATGGGCCTAAGAGGAGGGGTGAGCAGTTCTTC. Translated, it gives CASSSYDGPKRRGEQFF.

The CDR3 sequence is CASSPVSYTGELFF. The CDR3 nucleotides are TGTGCCAGCAGCCCTGTCAGCTACACCGGGGAGCTGTTTTTT. The rearrangement uses TRBV12-3 or TRBV12-4 and TRBJ2-2; the D is unclear. V was shortened by 6 bases and J by 3 bases, with 11 bases between the two germline ends. The CDR3 spans 14 residues.

At least ten counts were recorded for this clonotype. In DNA, the CDR3 is TGTGCCAGCAGTAAAAGTAACAGCCAAGAGACCCAGTACTTC. Protein sequence: CASSKSNSQETQYF. The chain employs TRBV11-2 and TRBJ2-5; D not certain. The CDR3 totals 14 residues. The V and J ends lost 6 bases and 1 base respectively, with 12 bases between them. Germline V gene data show CDR1 as SGHAT and CDR2 as FQNNGV. The variable domain in full, completed from reference TRBV11-2 and TRBJ2-5, reads EAGVAQSPRYKIIEKRQSVAFWCNPISGHATLYWYQQILGQGPKLLIQFQNNGVVDDSQLPKDRFSAERLKGVDSTLKIQPAKLEDSAVYLCASSKSNSQETQYFGPGTRLLVL.

This clonotype has just a few counts. This chain uses TRBV5-1 with TRBJ2-3, with 8 bases aligning to TRBD1. In germline, CDR1 is SGHRS, CDR2 YFSETQ. The CDR3 covers 15 residues. Trimming at V came to 1 base and at J to 1 base, leaving 2 bases not matched to a gene. The CDR3 DNA follows: TGCGCCAGCAGCTTGCGGGACAGGCGCACAGATACGCAGTATTTT. Translated: CASSLRDRRTDTQYF. The whole variable domain, remainder taken from reference TRBV5-1 and TRBJ2-3, is KAGVTQTPRYLIKTRGQQVTLSCSPISGHRSVSWYQQTPGQGLQFLFEYFSETQRNKGNFPGRFSGRQFSNSRSEMNVSTLELGDSALYLCASSLRDRRTDTQYFGPGTRLTVL.

The rearrangement links TRBV7-9 to TRBJ1-1; D is unclear. The CDR3 is made up of 13 amino acids. Germline lookup yields CDR1 SEHNR and CDR2 FQNEAQ (reference sequence). Trimming shortened V by 2 bases and J by 7 bases, and 11 bases separated the two germline ends. Written as DNA, the CDR3 is TGTGCCAGCAGCTTATCCGTTGGAGGTGAAGCTTTCTTT. This sequence encodes CASSLSVGGEAFF. The full variable domain, rest sourced from reference TRBV7-9 and TRBJ1-1, is DTGVSQNPRHKITKRGQNVTFRCDPISEHNRLYWYRQTLGQGPEFLTYFQNEAQLEKSRLLSDRFSAERPKGSFSTLEIQRTEQGDSAMYLCASSLSVGGEAFFGQGTRLTVV.

This clonotype was detected ten times or more. The chain employs TRBV18 and TRBJ2-7, with 7 bases identical to TRBD1. The CDR3 has 13 amino acids. V trimming: 5 bases; J trimming: 3 bases; junction bases outside the gene matches: 4. Germline V gives CDR1 KGHSH, CDR2 LQKENI. The CDR3 protein is CASSSRDSYEQYF. The CDR3 nucleotides read TGTGCCAGCTCATCCCGGGACAGCTACGAGCAGTACTTC.